This T cell receptor beta chain was recorded in a study of blood T cell repertoires in COVID-19. Assay: immunoSEQ multiplex PCR; the TCRdb copy retains only in-frame clones and omits some. The table records about 100,000 clones, around four fifths of them present only once. CDR3 length: 16 amino acids. Germline CDR1 reads MDHEN; CDR2 reads SYDVKM. Trimming removed 3 bases from V and 2 bases from J, with 14 bases in between. The chain uses TRBV28 and TRBJ2-1; D is possibly TRBD1 (8 bases). Sequenced: peripheral blood. This sequence was found in a human donor in a cohort sampled during active COVID-19. The CDR3 sequence is CASSLGGTGAYNEQFF. CDR3 in DNA: TGTGCCAGCAGTTTGGGGGGGACAGGTGCCTACAATGAGCAGTTCTTC.